Presented here are 10 T cell receptor beta chains from one specimen sequenced in a study of Ad26.COV2.S vaccination and SARS-CoV-2 variants. Treatment reported: roughly 19 received Ad26.COV2.S at low or high dose, single or two shots; about 5 received placebo; per-sample allocation not given. Each sample was drawn 63 days after the first injection (of vaccine or placebo). Assay used: immunoSEQ multiplex PCR; TCRdb lists only in-frame clones, some missing. The profile shows hundreds of thousands of clones, around 87% of them singletons. Sequencing used peripheral blood, obtained in a trial of Ad26.COV2.S vaccine versus placebo. The origin of the receptors is a person between 18 and 59 years old who received the Ad26.COV2.S COVID-19 vaccine or a placebo.

The rearrangement joins TRBV9 to TRBJ2-7; 13 bases match TRBD2. The CDR3 contains 16 residues. From germline, CDR1 is SGDLS and CDR2 YYNGEE. V was pared by 0 bases and J by 7 bases, with 7 bases of the junction left unmatched. DNA of the CDR3: TGTGCCAGCAGCGTAGATCGGACTAGCGGGAGTTGGGAGCAGTACTTC. Protein sequence: CASSVDRTSGSWEQYF.

This chain joins TRBV20-1 and TRBJ2-1; D is undetermined. V dropped 0 bases and J dropped 7 bases, with 1 base sitting between them. CDR1 is DFQATT and CDR2 is SNEGSKA in the germline V gene (reference sequence). This CDR3 region has 10 residues. CDR3 protein: CSARDNEQFF. The CDR3 nucleotides read TGCAGTGCTAGAGATAATGAGCAGTTCTTC.

This clone was counted only a few times. The CDR3 loop is CASSPGMYSGNTIYF. The CDR3 DNA reads as TGTGCCAGCAGCCCGGGGATGTACTCTGGAAACACCATATATTTT. The gene calls are TRBV3-1 (or the pseudogene TRBV3-2) and TRBJ1-3; D call uncertain. CDR1 is LGHDT and CDR2 is YNNKEL in the germline V gene (reference sequence). Trimming shortened V by 4 bases and J by 0 bases, and 10 bases separated the two germline ends. This CDR3 is built from 15 residues.

V usage is TRBV3-1 (or the pseudogene TRBV3-2) and J usage is TRBJ1-6, with a possible D match to TRBD1 (5 bases). Trimming cost V 3 bases and J 5 bases, with 8 bases left between them. CDR1 is LGHDT, CDR2 YNNKEL, per germline (reference sequence). The CDR3 consists of 14 residues. The CDR3: CASSQLGDNSPLHF. CDR3 coding DNA: TGTGCCAGCAGCCAGTTAGGGGATAATTCACCCCTCCACTTT.

This chain joins TRBV30 and TRBJ1-2; 10 nucleotides align to TRBD1. The CDR3 has 16 amino acids. The ends lost 2 bases at V and 4 bases at J; junction bases unmatched: 10. Germline V gene data show CDR1 as GTSNPN and CDR2 as SVGIG (reference sequence). In nucleotides, the CDR3 is TGTGCCTGGAGTCCAAGACAGGGGGCGGGTATCTATGGCTACACCTTC. Translation gives CAWSPRQGAGIYGYTF.

This chain joins TRBV6-6 and TRBJ1-1; no definite D call. V lost 0 bases and J 1 base, leaving 6 bases between the germline ends. This CDR3 region has 14 residues. Per the germline V gene, CDR1 is MNHNY and CDR2 is SVGAGI (reference sequence). The CDR3 DNA follows: TGTGCCAGCAGTTACTCGGAGGGGAACACTGAAGCTTTCTTT. This encodes CASSYSEGNTEAFF.

The chain is built from TRBV24-1 and TRBJ2-1; TRBD2 matches 10 bases. Germline loops: CDR1 KGHDR, CDR2 SFDVKD. The trim removed 3 bases at V and 2 bases at J, leaving 3 bases unmatched. The CDR3 runs 16 residues. For the CDR3, the DNA is TGTGCCACCAGTGATCGAGCGGGAGGGCCCTACAATGAGCAGTTCTTC. It codes for CATSDRAGGPYNEQFF.

The chain combines TRBV11-2 with TRBJ1-1, with D tentatively TRBD1 (5 bases). The CDR3 sequence is 16 residues long. Per the germline V gene, CDR1 is SGHAT and CDR2 is FQNNGV. Deletions cut 7 bases from V and 0 bases from J, with 18 bases between. CDR3: CASINLLGPVNTEAFF. CDR3 bases: TGTGCCAGCATCAACCTTCTGGGACCGGTGAACACTGAAGCTTTCTTT.

This clone was found a few times. The rearrangement joins TRBV24-1 to TRBJ2-3; perhaps TRBD1 as D (7 bases). Germline CDR1 and CDR2: KGHDR and SFDVKD. V was pared by 6 bases and J by 0 bases, with 9 bases between. The CDR3 loop spans 14 amino acids. In DNA, the CDR3 is TGTGCCACCAGTCAGGGGGGAAGCACAGATACGCAGTATTTT. It specifies CATSQGGSTDTQYF.

The chain uses TRBV5-1 and TRBJ1-1; maybe TRBD1 (5 bases). Trimming took 5 bases from V and 1 from J, leaving 9 bases between them. The CDR3 has 13 amino acids. Germline assignment: CDR1 SGHRS and CDR2 YFSETQ. CDR3 DNA sequence: TGCGCCAGCAGTCACGGGACGAACACTGAAGCTTTCTTT. Protein: CASSHGTNTEAFF.